Listed here are 30 T cell receptor beta chains from one sample, sequenced in a study of blood T cell repertoires in COVID-19 (dated by TCRdb to 2020 to 2021). Library creation used the immunoSEQ multiplex PCR assay. Drawn from immuneACCESS, this table holds only the in-frame rearrangements with V and J called that TCRdb kept. Clones are partly lost; checked studies trace under half to an unresolved V gene and leave the rest unexplained. For this sample there are 250,000 to 400,000 clones; roughly nine tenths appear just once. The top ten hold roughly 2.9% of the sample. Specimen: peripheral blood. The receptors shown here come from a woman under 40 with COVID-19, enrolled during active disease.

The J gene is TRBJ1-4, the V gene TRBV18; 7 positions agree with TRBD1. In germline, CDR1 is KGHSH, CDR2 LQKENI. This CDR3 has 15 amino acids. V shed 5 bases, J shed 8 bases, and the junction held 11 bases outside the gene matches. The CDR3: CASSSRQGESEKLFF. CDR3 in DNA: TGTGCCAGCTCATCGAGACAGGGAGAGTCAGAAAAACTGTTTTTT.

The V and J genes are TRBV5-4 and TRBJ2-7, with TRBD2 identical over 7 bases. CDR3 size: 16 residues. J gave up 4 bases and V 4 bases, and 14 bases lay outside the gene matches. The germline gives CDR1 SGHNT, CDR2 YYREEE (reference sequence). The CDR3 region is CASSRGGRGMTYEQYF. DNA for the CDR3: TGTGCCAGCAGCCGTGGCGGGCGGGGGATGACATACGAGCAGTACTTC.

J is TRBJ1-1 and V is TRBV7-8, with a tentative D call TRBD1 (5 bases). From germline, CDR1 is SGHVS and CDR2 FQNEAQ. CDR3 length: 16 amino acids. V shed 3 bases and J shed 3 bases, with 17 bases lying between them. For the CDR3, the DNA is TGTGCCAGCAGCTTTGGTAGCAGGGAAGAGGACACTGAAGCTTTCTTT. It specifies CASSFGSREEDTEAFF.

V gene TRBV6-5 combines with J gene TRBJ2-5; 12 nucleotides match TRBD2. The V segment lost 0 bases and the J segment 3 bases; nucleotides outside the gene matches: 2. The CDR3 sequence is 16 residues long. CDR1 MNHEY and CDR2 SVGAGI come from the germline V gene. In DNA form, the CDR3 reads TGTGCCAGCAGTTACTCGGCTAGCGGGAGGGAAGAGACCCAGTACTTC. Its translation: CASSYSASGREETQYF.

This chain joins TRBV7-2 and TRBJ1-1, with no clear D. V lost 5 bases and J 2 bases, leaving 12 bases between the germline ends. The CDR3 spans 14 residues. Germline CDR1 and CDR2: SGHTA and FQGNSA. The CDR3 region is CASSKTLSNTEAFF. Written as DNA, the CDR3 is TGTGCCAGCAGCAAGACACTCTCTAACACTGAAGCTTTCTTT.

This clone was counted once. The genes are TRBV5-4 and TRBJ1-2; 8 positions agree with TRBD1. CDR1 and CDR2 from the germline V gene are SGHNT and YYREEE (reference sequence). Losses at the gene ends were 6 bases for V and 1 base for J; bases not matched to a gene: 11. This CDR3 spans 16 amino acids. CDR3 amino acids: CASTTTRTGINYGYTF. The CDR3 DNA reads TGTGCCAGCACCACGACGAGGACAGGGATTAACTATGGCTACACCTTC. The full variable domain, its missing parts supplied by reference TRBV5-4 and TRBJ1-2, is ETGVTQSPTHLIKTRGQQVTLRCSSQSGHNTVSWYQQALGQGPQFIFQYYREEENGRGNFPPRFSGLQFPNYSSELNVNALELDDSALYLCASTTTRTGINYGYTFGSGTRLTVV.

This chain connects TRBV9 to TRBJ2-3; D may be TRBD2 (6 bases). Germline V lookup: CDR1 SGDLS, CDR2 YYNGEE. This CDR3 has 16 amino acids. The V and J ends lost 0 bases and 1 base respectively, with 12 bases between them. Written as DNA, the CDR3 is TGTGCCAGCAGCGTAGCGGGGGAACCCCGCACAGATACGCAGTATTTT. Translating it yields CASSVAGEPRTDTQYF.

This chain connects TRBV11-2 to TRBJ2-3; D ambiguous. V lost 1 base, J lost 1 base, and 12 bases lay in between. Germline V CDR1 and CDR2: SGHAT, FQNNGV. This CDR3 spans 16 amino acids. The chain's CDR3 is CASSLVGQRGTDTQYF. CDR3 DNA sequence: TGTGCCAGCAGCTTAGTCGGCCAGCGAGGCACAGATACGCAGTATTTT.

This rearrangement joins TRBV7-8 to TRBJ2-7, with TRBD1 matching over 10 bases. The CDR3 spans 15 residues. Germline V gene lookup returns CDR1 SGHVS and CDR2 FQNEAQ. Trimming at V came to 5 bases and at J to 2 bases, leaving 6 bases not matched to a gene. For the CDR3, the DNA is TGTGCCAGCAGCGATCTCGGGACAGGGGCCTACGAGCAGTACTTC. Its protein product is CASSDLGTGAYEQYF.

In nucleotides, the CDR3 is TGTGCCAGTAGTATTGGGAGGGCGGAGGCCCAGTACTTC. Protein product: CASSIGRAEAQYF. The gene calls are TRBV19 and TRBJ2-5; the match to TRBD2 covers 7 bases. CDR3 length: 13 amino acids. After removal of 3 bases from V and 9 bases from J, the junction contained 7 bases not matched to a gene. Germline V lookup: CDR1 LNHDA, CDR2 SQIVND (reference sequence).

The table lists this clone with a count of one. V gene TRBV15 combines with J gene TRBJ2-7; no firm D call. Trimming took 5 bases from V and 0 from J, leaving 14 bases between them. CDR1 LNHNV and CDR2 YYDKDF come from the germline V gene (reference sequence). The CDR3 consists of 15 residues. The CDR3 coding sequence is TGTGCCACCAGCGAACAGCCACTCACCTCCTACGAGCAGTACTTC. Amino acids: CATSEQPLTSYEQYF.

For this clone: One junction end disagrees with the germline gene, perhaps due to a read error. The V and J genes are TRBV20-1 and TRBJ1-1; 8 bases agree with TRBD1. CDR3 size: 11 residues. Germline V gene sequence: CDR1 DFQATT, CDR2 SNEGSKA (reference sequence). The CDR3 is CSGRQGTEAFF. The DNA of the CDR3 is TGCAGTGGTAGACAGGGGACTGAAGCTTTCTTT.

CDR3 region: CSVEVGQGAGELFF. Written as DNA, the CDR3 is TGCAGCGTTGAAGTGGGGCAGGGGGCTGGGGAGCTGTTTTTT. The gene calls are TRBV29-1 and TRBJ2-2; 8 positions match TRBD1. This CDR3 contains 14 residues. V was clipped by 1 base and J by 8 bases; unmatched bases: 6. CDR1 SQVTM and CDR2 ANQGSEA come from the germline V gene.

CDR3 nucleotide sequence: TGTGCCAGTAGTACCTCGACAGGGAGCTCCTACAATGAGCAGTTCTTC. Translating gives CASSTSTGSSYNEQFF. The chain joins TRBV19 to TRBJ2-1; TRBD1 aligns across 7 bases. The length of the CDR3 is 16 residues. Germline CDR1 and CDR2: LNHDA and SQIVND (reference sequence). The V and J ends lost 4 bases and 0 bases, in that order; junction bases with no gene match: 6.

This sequence joins TRBV6-1 and TRBJ2-1; 7 nucleotides line up with TRBD2. Germline V lookup: CDR1 MNHNS, CDR2 SASEGT. CDR3 length: 14 residues. Trimming removed 1 base from V and 13 bases from J; junction bases left unmatched: 10. CDR3 region: CASSEVGTSGNQFF. In DNA, the CDR3 is TGTGCCAGCAGTGAAGTGGGAACGAGCGGGAATCAGTTCTTC.

This clone was counted a single time. The genes are TRBV28 and TRBJ1-1; D possibly corresponds to TRBD1 (5 bases). This CDR3 spans 13 amino acids. Germline V gene lookup returns CDR1 MDHEN and CDR2 SYDVKM. V was clipped by 4 bases and J by 1 base, with 7 bases between them. CDR3 amino acids: CASSWRGNTEAFF. The DNA for the CDR3 is TGTGCCAGCAGTTGGAGGGGGAACACTGAAGCTTTCTTT.

V is TRBV9 and J is TRBJ1-2; 7 positions agree with TRBD1. CDR1 is SGDLS and CDR2 is YYNGEE in the germline V gene. After removal of 0 bases from V and 8 bases from J, the junction contained 10 bases not matched to a gene. CDR3 length: 15 residues. The CDR3 DNA is TGTGCCAGCAGCGTAGGTGACAAGGGGGCAAGGGGCTACACCTTC. Protein: CASSVGDKGARGYTF. Complete variable domain (other parts from reference TRBV9 and TRBJ1-2): DSGVTQTPKHLITATGQRVTLRCSPRSGDLSVYWYQQSLDQGLQFLIQYYNGEERAKGNILERFSAQQFPDLHSELNLSSLELGDSALYFCASSVGDKGARGYTFGSGTRLTVV.

The gene calls are TRBV5-1 and TRBJ1-4, with D possibly being TRBD1 (5 bases). V lost 5 bases and J 6 bases, leaving 17 bases between the germline ends. Germline CDR1 reads SGHRS; CDR2 reads YFSETQ. There are 15 residues in the CDR3. CDR3 in DNA: TGCGCCAGCAGTTTCCAGGCAGGGCAGGATGAAAAACTGTTTTTT. Its protein product is CASSFQAGQDEKLFF.

The rearrangement uses TRBV11-2 and TRBJ2-7; 9 positions match TRBD2. The CDR3 sequence is 16 residues long. The junction had 10 bases not matched to a gene; V was cut back by 5 bases and J by 2 bases. In germline, CDR1 is SGHAT, CDR2 FQNNGV. DNA of the CDR3: TGTGCCAGCAGCACCCTCGGGGGCGGGAGGGCCTACGAGCAGTACTTC. This sequence encodes CASSTLGGGRAYEQYF.

The chain recombines TRBV7-9 with TRBJ2-3, with 8 bases fitting TRBD2. This CDR3 contains 14 residues. Trimming removed 7 bases from V and 3 bases from J; junction bases left unmatched: 6. CDR1 is SEHNR, CDR2 FQNEAQ, per germline (reference sequence). DNA of the CDR3: TGTGCCAGCATGGGAGCGGGAGTAACAGATACGCAGTATTTT. It encodes CASMGAGVTDTQYF.

The V call is TRBV19, the J call TRBJ2-5; D is perhaps TRBD1 (5 bases). Germline values: CDR1 LNHDA, CDR2 SQIVND (reference sequence). The CDR3 contains 14 residues. Trimming pared 6 bases from V and 0 bases from J, leaving 11 bases between. This CDR3 is CASSQGSYQETQYF. CDR3 nucleotide sequence: TGTGCCAGTAGCCAGGGATCGTACCAAGAGACCCAGTACTTC.

This clone was recorded once. The chain recombines TRBV6-1 with TRBJ2-2, with 8 nucleotides matching TRBD2. The CDR3 is 15 amino acids. Trimming cost V 2 bases and J 3 bases; bases outside gene matches: 2. Germline V gives CDR1 MNHNS, CDR2 SASEGT. CDR3 sequence reads: CASSEPGGDTGELFF. The CDR3, as DNA: TGTGCCAGCAGTGAACCGGGAGGGGACACCGGGGAGCTGTTTTTT.

V and J are TRBV11-2 and TRBJ1-3, with D possibly TRBD1 on 5 matching bases. This CDR3 contains 14 residues. Germline V gives CDR1 SGHAT, CDR2 FQNNGV. Between the trimmed V and J ends, which lost 5 bases and 3 bases, there was a span of 11 bases. The CDR3 reads CASSAQVFGNTIYF. CDR3 bases: TGTGCCAGCAGCGCACAGGTTTTTGGAAACACCATATATTTT.

The chain couples TRBV7-6 to TRBJ1-4; TRBD1 might be the D (5 bases). The V gene's germline CDR1 is SGHVS and CDR2 FNYEAQ. The length of the CDR3 is 14 residues. Trimming left V 1 base short and J 10 bases short, with 13 bases between. The CDR3 reads CASSLVVGGGKLFF. The CDR3, as DNA: TGTGCCAGCAGCTTAGTCGTGGGGGGAGGAAAACTGTTTTTT.

The V and J genes are TRBV30 and TRBJ1-2; D is perhaps TRBD1 (5 bases). The CDR3 sequence is 12 residues long. Per germline, CDR1 GTSNPN and CDR2 SVGIG (reference sequence). V shed 4 bases and J shed 7 bases, with 13 bases lying between them. CDR3 amino acids: CAWKQGTLGYTF. Here the CDR3 DNA reads TGTGCCTGGAAGCAGGGAACCCTTGGCTACACCTTC. Based on the CDR3 plus reference TRBV30 and TRBJ1-2, the full variable domain is SQTIHQWPATLVQPVGSPLSLECTVEGTSNPNLYWYRQAAGRGLQLLFYSVGIGQISSEVPQNLSASRPQDRQFILSSKKLLLSDSGFYLCAWKQGTLGYTFGSGTRLTVV.

V is TRBV5-5 and J is TRBJ1-1; TRBD1 aligns across 7 bases. The CDR3 sequence is 14 residues long. Germline trimming cut 4 bases from V and 5 bases from J; bases unmatched to any gene: 8. The germline gives CDR1 SGHKS, CDR2 YYEKEE (reference sequence). As DNA, the CDR3 is TGTGCCAGCAGCGCTGACAGGGATGGAACTGAAGCTTTCTTT. Protein sequence: CASSADRDGTEAFF. Looking up the rest from reference TRBV5-5 and TRBJ1-1 gives the full variable domain: DAGVTQSPTHLIKTRGQQVTLRCSPISGHKSVSWYQQVLGQGPQFIFQYYEKEERGRGNFPDRFSARQFPNYSSELNVNALLLGDSALYLCASSADRDGTEAFFGQGTRLTVV.

The rearrangement links TRBV5-1 to TRBJ2-1, with no clear D. V lost 2 bases, J lost 4 bases, and 16 bases lay in between. Germline V lookup: CDR1 SGHRS, CDR2 YFSETQ. This CDR3 region has 16 residues. The CDR3 spells CASSFPEISVYNEQFF. The CDR3 DNA reads as TGCGCCAGCAGCTTCCCGGAGATCTCGGTATACAATGAGCAGTTCTTC.

Only one count was recorded for this clone. The chain links TRBV19 to TRBJ2-7; 11 positions match TRBD2. This CDR3 comprises 15 residues. V gave up 1 base and J gave up 2 bases; unmatched junction bases: 1. The germline gives CDR1 LNHDA, CDR2 SQIVND (reference sequence). In DNA, the CDR3 is TGTGCCAGTAGTATAGGGACTAGCGGGCCCTACGAGCAGTACTTC. Translation gives CASSIGTSGPYEQYF.

J is TRBJ2-2 and V is TRBV11-3; D may be TRBD1 (5 bases). This CDR3 has 12 residues. V was clipped by 5 bases and J by 8 bases, with 9 bases between them. Germline CDR1 and CDR2: SGHNT and YENEEA. CDR3: CASSRAGGELFF. The CDR3 DNA follows: TGTGCCAGCAGCCGGGCAGGGGGGGAGCTGTTTTTT. The full variable domain, rest sourced from reference TRBV11-3 and TRBJ2-2, is EAGVVQSPRYKIIEKKQPVAFWCNPISGHNTLYWYLQNLGQGPELLIRYENEEAVDDSQLPKDRFSAERLKGVDSTLKIQPAELGDSAVYLCASSRAGGELFFGEGSRLTVL.

The rearrangement joins TRBV5-1 to TRBJ2-1, with no clear D. The V end lost 4 bases, the J end lost 8 bases, and 10 bases lay between the germline ends. The V gene's germline CDR1 is SGHRS and CDR2 YFSETQ. CDR3 length equals 12 residues. The CDR3 spells CASSQFYDEQFF. CDR3 nucleotides: TGCGCCAGCAGCCAATTCTATGATGAGCAGTTCTTC.